The source of this TCR beta chain is a study of OX40 agonist ivuxolimab in advanced cancers. Overall study: Participants, 82.7% male, averaged around 64 years of age, ranging from 23 to 79. Study results and caveats: By week 6 at 0.1 to 3.0 mg/kg, blood CD4+ and CD8+ T cells had expanded clonally. CD8+ T cells showed, on average, more clonal expansion than CD4+ cells.

Comments on this clone: Its antigen is still unknown.

At cycle 4 day 1, cycle 7 day 1, and baseline, blood was sampled. Method: immunoSEQ multiplex PCR; TCRdb's copy keeps in-frame clones and lacks some. The profile covers around 80,000 clones, with over 75% appearing a single time and roughly 0.32% taken by the ten largest. Source: CD4+ or CD8+ T cells sorted from blood, taken in a trial of the OX40 agonist ivuxolimab. The receptor was isolated from an adult with an advanced solid tumor such as melanoma, head and neck, liver or kidney cancer.

This CDR3 reads CSGGGAGETQYF. The CDR3, as DNA: TGCAGCGGTGGTGGGGCCGGAGAGACCCAGTACTTC. The rearrangement uses TRBV29-1 and TRBJ2-5; a weak D match, TRBD1 (5 bases). The ends were cut back, 7 bases at V and 4 bases at J, with 13 bases in the middle. CDR1 and CDR2 from the germline V gene are SQVTM and ANQGSEA. This CDR3 is 12 amino acids long.